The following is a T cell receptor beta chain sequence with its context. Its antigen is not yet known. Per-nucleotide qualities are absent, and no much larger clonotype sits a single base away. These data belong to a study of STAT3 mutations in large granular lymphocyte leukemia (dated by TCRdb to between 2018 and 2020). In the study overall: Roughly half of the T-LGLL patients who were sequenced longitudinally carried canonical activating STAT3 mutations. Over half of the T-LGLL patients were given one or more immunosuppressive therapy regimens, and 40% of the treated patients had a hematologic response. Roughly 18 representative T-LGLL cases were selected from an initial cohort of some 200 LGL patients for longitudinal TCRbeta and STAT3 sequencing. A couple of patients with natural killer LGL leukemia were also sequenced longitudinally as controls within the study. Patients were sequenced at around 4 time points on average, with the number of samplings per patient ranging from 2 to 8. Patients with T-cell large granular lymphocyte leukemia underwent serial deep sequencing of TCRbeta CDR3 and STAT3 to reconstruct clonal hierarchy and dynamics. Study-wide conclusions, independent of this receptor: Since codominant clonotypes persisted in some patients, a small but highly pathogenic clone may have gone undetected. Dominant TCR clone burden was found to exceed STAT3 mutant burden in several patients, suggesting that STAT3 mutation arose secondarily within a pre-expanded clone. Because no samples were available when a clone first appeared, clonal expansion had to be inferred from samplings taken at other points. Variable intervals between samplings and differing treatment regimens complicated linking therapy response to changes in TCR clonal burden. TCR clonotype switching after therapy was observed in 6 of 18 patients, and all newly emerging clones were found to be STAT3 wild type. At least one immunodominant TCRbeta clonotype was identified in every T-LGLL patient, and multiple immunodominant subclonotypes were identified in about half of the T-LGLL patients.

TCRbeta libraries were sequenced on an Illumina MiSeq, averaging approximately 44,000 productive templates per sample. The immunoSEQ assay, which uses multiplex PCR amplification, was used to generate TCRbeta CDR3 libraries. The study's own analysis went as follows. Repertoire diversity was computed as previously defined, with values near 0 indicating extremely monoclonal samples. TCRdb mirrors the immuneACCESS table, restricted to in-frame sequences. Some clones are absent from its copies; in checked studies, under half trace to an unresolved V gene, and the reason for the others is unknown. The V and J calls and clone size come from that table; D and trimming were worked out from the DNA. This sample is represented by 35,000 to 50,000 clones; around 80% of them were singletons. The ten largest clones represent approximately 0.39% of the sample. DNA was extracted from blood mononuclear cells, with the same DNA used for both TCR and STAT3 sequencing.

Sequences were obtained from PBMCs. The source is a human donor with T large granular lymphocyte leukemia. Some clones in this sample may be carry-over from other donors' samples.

Read as DNA, the sequence is TGTGCCAGCAGAGCAAGGGGGGGTGGTCAGCCCCAGCATTTT. Its protein reads: CASRARGGGQPQHF. The rearrangement joined TRBV28 to TRBJ1-5; TRBD1 is a possible D gene, resting on 6 matching bases. V and J lose 6 bases and 6 bases, and a span of 15 bases separates them. From the cysteine up to the phenylalanine, the CDR3 has a length of 14 residues. Solely the CDR3 DNA is kept, with 42 bases framed from the first base. Based on the germline V gene, the CDR1 and CDR2 sequences are MDHEN and SYDVKM.